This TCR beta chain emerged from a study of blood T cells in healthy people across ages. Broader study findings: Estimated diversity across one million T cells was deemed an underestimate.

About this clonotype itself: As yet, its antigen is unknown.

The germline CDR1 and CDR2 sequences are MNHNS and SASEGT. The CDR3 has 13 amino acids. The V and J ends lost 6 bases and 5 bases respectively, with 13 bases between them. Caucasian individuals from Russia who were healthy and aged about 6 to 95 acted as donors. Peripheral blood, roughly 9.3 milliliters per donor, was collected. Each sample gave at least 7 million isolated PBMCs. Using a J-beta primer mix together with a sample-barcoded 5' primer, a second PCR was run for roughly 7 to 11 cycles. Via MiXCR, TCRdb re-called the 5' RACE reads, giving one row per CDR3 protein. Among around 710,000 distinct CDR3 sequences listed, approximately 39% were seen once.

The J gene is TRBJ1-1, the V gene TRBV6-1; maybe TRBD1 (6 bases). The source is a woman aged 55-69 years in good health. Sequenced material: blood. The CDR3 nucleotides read TGTGCCAGCAGAAAACAGGGTCAAACTGAAGCTTTCTTT. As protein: CASRKQGQTEAFF.